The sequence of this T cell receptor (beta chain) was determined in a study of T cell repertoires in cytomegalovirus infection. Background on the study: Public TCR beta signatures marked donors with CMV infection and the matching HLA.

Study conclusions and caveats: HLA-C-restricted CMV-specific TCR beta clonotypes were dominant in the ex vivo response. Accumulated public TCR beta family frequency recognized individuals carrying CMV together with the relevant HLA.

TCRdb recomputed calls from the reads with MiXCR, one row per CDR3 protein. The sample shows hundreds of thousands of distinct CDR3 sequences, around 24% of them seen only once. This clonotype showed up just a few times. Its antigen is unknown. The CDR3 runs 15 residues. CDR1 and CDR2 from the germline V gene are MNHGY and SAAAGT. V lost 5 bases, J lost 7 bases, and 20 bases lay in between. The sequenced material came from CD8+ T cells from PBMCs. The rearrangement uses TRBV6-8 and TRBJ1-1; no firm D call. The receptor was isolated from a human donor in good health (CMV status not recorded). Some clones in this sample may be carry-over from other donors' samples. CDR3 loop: CASSPLNRLDFEAFF. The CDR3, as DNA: TGTGCCAGCAGTCCCCTGAATCGTTTAGACTTTGAAGCTTTCTTT.